Below, 29 T cell receptor beta chains from the same sample are listed, as sequenced in a study of shared clonotypes between healthy human individuals. Here immunoSEQ multiplex PCR was the method, and the copy in TCRdb shows in-frame clones only, minus some. This sample carries 2.3 million or so clones, approximately 93% of them seen once, and the ten largest clones take under 0.45%. Sequenced input: naive CD4+ T cells from PBMCs. Subset reported: CD45RA+ positively selected. These receptors originate from a man aged 18 to 35 in good health. Some clones in this sample may be carry-over from other donors' samples.

V is TRBV10-3 and J is TRBJ1-6; D remains unclear. V lost 7 bases and J 7 bases, leaving 11 bases between the germline ends. Per the germline V gene, CDR1 is ENHRY and CDR2 is SYGVKD. The length of the CDR3 is 13 residues. CDR3 coding DNA: TGTGCCATCACGGGCGAGTTAAATTCACCCCTCCACTTT. Its protein is CAITGELNSPLHF.

The chain recombines TRBV7-9 with TRBJ2-3; 7 nucleotides align to TRBD2. Trimming at V came to 1 base and at J to 1 base, leaving 8 bases not matched to a gene. The CDR3 is 17 amino acids. The germline gives CDR1 SEHNR, CDR2 FQNEAQ (reference sequence). The CDR3 nucleotides read TGTGCCAGCAGCTTAGGAGTGGGAGGGATAGGCACAGATACGCAGTATTTT. This sequence encodes CASSLGVGGIGTDTQYF. The full variable domain, with the rest looked up from reference TRBV7-9 and TRBJ2-3, is DTGVSQNPRHKITKRGQNVTFRCDPISEHNRLYWYRQTLGQGPEFLTYFQNEAQLEKSRLLSDRFSAERPKGSFSTLEIQRTEQGDSAMYLCASSLGVGGIGTDTQYFGPGTRLTVL.

The chain carries TRBV11-2 and TRBJ1-1; 7 bases line up with TRBD1. CDR1 SGHAT and CDR2 FQNNGV come from the germline V gene. The CDR3 has 15 amino acids. With V trimmed by 4 bases and J by 6 bases, 11 bases remained unmatched. The CDR3 sequence: CASSSQTGLSAEAFF. The CDR3 DNA is TGTGCCAGCAGCTCGCAGACAGGGTTAAGCGCTGAAGCTTTCTTT. The full variable domain, rest sourced from reference TRBV11-2 and TRBJ1-1, is EAGVAQSPRYKIIEKRQSVAFWCNPISGHATLYWYQQILGQGPKLLIQFQNNGVVDDSQLPKDRFSAERLKGVDSTLKIQPAKLEDSAVYLCASSSQTGLSAEAFFGQGTRLTVV.

The gene calls are TRBV5-6 and TRBJ2-4; D unresolved. The V gene's germline CDR1 is SGHDT and CDR2 YYEEEE. The CDR3 is 12 amino acids. V gave up 7 bases and J gave up 7 bases, with 12 bases separating them. CDR3: CASAVFGNIQYF. Here the CDR3 DNA reads TGTGCCAGCGCTGTTTTCGGGAACATTCAGTACTTC.

As concerns this clone: Other nucleotide sequences in the sample specify the same CDR3. V gene TRBV18 combines with J gene TRBJ2-7, with TRBD1 identical over 8 bases. The germline gives CDR1 KGHSH, CDR2 LQKENI. CDR3 length: 14 residues. With V trimmed by 3 bases and J by 3 bases, 4 bases remained unmatched. CDR3 in amino acids: CASSPGTGNYEQYF. As DNA, the CDR3 is TGTGCCAGCTCACCCGGGACAGGCAACTACGAGCAGTACTTC.

The V gene is TRBV5-1, the J gene TRBJ1-1; possible D gene TRBD1, 5 bases. CDR1 and CDR2 (germline): SGHRS, YFSETQ. V was pared by 4 bases and J by 2 bases, with 24 bases between. The CDR3 covers 18 residues. CDR3 protein: CASSRTGTTLLTNTEAFF. Here the CDR3 DNA reads TGCGCCAGCAGCAGAACAGGAACAACGCTCCTAACTAACACTGAAGCTTTCTTT.

This clone was observed once. V and J are TRBV11-2 and TRBJ2-3, with D tentatively TRBD1 (6 bases). Trimming pared 6 bases from V and 4 bases from J, leaving 11 bases between. Germline assignment: CDR1 SGHAT and CDR2 FQNNGV. CDR3 size: 13 residues. As DNA, the CDR3 is TGTGCCAGCAGGGTACAGGGAGCAGATACGCAGTATTTT. Its protein is CASRVQGADTQYF.

The rearrangement links TRBV10-3 to TRBJ2-7; 10 bases are a match to TRBD1. The CDR3 loop spans 14 amino acids. The V segment lost 8 bases and the J segment 3 bases; nucleotides outside the gene matches: 7. Germline assignment: CDR1 ENHRY and CDR2 SYGVKD. The CDR3 reads CAIGGQGKVYEQYF. CDR3 DNA sequence: TGTGCCATCGGGGGACAGGGGAAAGTCTACGAGCAGTACTTC.

In this sample, this clone turned up once. The gene calls are TRBV6-5 and TRBJ1-2; TRBD1 is a possible D gene (5 bases). Trimming took off 7 bases at V and 8 bases at J, with 14 bases between the two ends. Germline assignment: CDR1 MNHEY and CDR2 SVGAGI. This CDR3 has 12 residues. CDR3: CASMNRGGGYTF. The CDR3 bases are TGTGCCAGCATGAACCGGGGGGGAGGCTACACCTTC.

This chain's CDR3 is CASTPVGNNQPQHF. CDR3 nucleotides: TGTGCCAGCACCCCGGTGGGCAACAATCAGCCCCAGCATTTT. This rearrangement joins TRBV28 to TRBJ1-5; no clear D. Looked up from germline, CDR1 is MDHEN and CDR2 is SYDVKM. Trimming removed 7 bases at V and 3 bases at J, with 13 bases between. The CDR3 length is 14 residues.

With regard to this clone: Other DNA sequences in this specimen translate into the identical CDR3. V is TRBV28 and J is TRBJ1-2; D not certain. Per the germline V gene, CDR1 is MDHEN and CDR2 is SYDVKM. The length of the CDR3 is 13 residues. Trimming pared 3 bases from V and 3 bases from J, leaving 8 bases between. CDR3 nucleotides: TGTGCCAGCAGTTTTAGAGGGTACTATGGCTACACCTTC. Translating gives CASSFRGYYGYTF.

With respect to this clone: Other DNA sequences of this sample code for an identical CDR3. V is TRBV19 and J is TRBJ2-2; D is perhaps TRBD1 (6 bases). Trimming took 3 bases from V and 0 from J, leaving 8 bases between them. Germline CDR1 LNHDA, CDR2 SQIVND (reference sequence). The CDR3 loop spans 15 amino acids. The CDR3 bases are TGTGCCAGTAGTATTTCAGGGGCGAACACCGGGGAGCTGTTTTTT. It encodes CASSISGANTGELFF.

Turning to this clone: This sample also contains other DNA sequences that code for the same CDR3. The chain couples TRBV6-6 to TRBJ1-2; weak D call: TRBD1 (6 bases). V was cut by 4 bases and J by 1 base, with 7 bases left in between. The CDR3 has 13 residues. Germline assignment: CDR1 MNHNY and CDR2 SVGAGI (reference sequence). The CDR3 nucleotides read TGTGCCAGCAGTTCACAGGGTAACTATGGCTACACCTTC. This translates into CASSSQGNYGYTF.

This chain connects TRBV7-9 to TRBJ2-5; TRBD1 agrees at 9 bases. V was pared by 5 bases and J by 4 bases, with 8 bases of the junction left unmatched. Germline lookup yields CDR1 SEHNR and CDR2 FQNEAQ (reference sequence). The CDR3 runs to 15 residues. The CDR3 loop is CASSPDRGFGETQYF. CDR3 nucleotide sequence: TGTGCCAGCAGCCCTGACAGGGGGTTTGGAGAGACCCAGTACTTC.

V gene TRBV7-9 combines with J gene TRBJ1-1, with 9 bases identical to TRBD1. V was pared by 5 bases and J by 1 base, with 5 bases of the junction left unmatched. The germline gives CDR1 SEHNR, CDR2 FQNEAQ (reference sequence). CDR3 length: 15 amino acids. CDR3 sequence reads: CASSLGQGWNTEAFF. For the CDR3, the DNA is TGTGCCAGCAGCCTCGGACAGGGGTGGAACACTGAAGCTTTCTTT.

This chain joins TRBV27 and TRBJ1-1; D might be TRBD1 (6 bases). Germline V CDR1 and CDR2: MNHEY, SMNVEV (reference sequence). Trimming stripped 4 bases from V and 7 bases from J, with 13 bases between. CDR3 length equals 13 residues. The CDR3 nucleotides read TGTGCCAGCAGTTCGACAGGCGCAATTGAAGCTTTCTTT. Protein: CASSSTGAIEAFF.

V is TRBV29-1 and J is TRBJ2-3; D perhaps matches TRBD2 (5 bases). CDR1 is SQVTM, CDR2 ANQGSEA, per germline. CDR3 length: 14 residues. V lost 7 bases to trimming and J lost 8 bases, with 22 bases between them. CDR3 in amino acids: CSAETGLATSTQYF. Written as DNA, the CDR3 is TGCAGCGCCGAAACCGGTTTAGCGACCAGTACGCAGTATTTT.

The chain joins TRBV5-1 to TRBJ1-1; D might be TRBD1 (5 bases). CDR1 is SGHRS and CDR2 is YFSETQ in the germline V gene. Trimming pared 7 bases from V and 3 bases from J, leaving 16 bases between. The length of the CDR3 is 14 residues. CDR3 amino acids: CASLASGGDTEAFF. The CDR3 DNA reads as TGCGCCAGCTTAGCTTCTGGGGGGGACACTGAAGCTTTCTTT.

The CDR3 region is CASSQGGITKLFF. CDR3 nucleotides: TGTGCCAGCAGCCAGGGGGGGATTACAAAACTGTTTTTT. V gene TRBV7-2 combines with J gene TRBJ1-4; 7 bases agree with TRBD1. The ends lost 5 bases at V and 10 bases at J; junction bases unmatched: 7. CDR1 is SGHTA and CDR2 is FQGNSA in the germline V gene. This CDR3 has 13 amino acids.

The CDR3 sequence: CASSFLGQGAIHEQYF. DNA for the CDR3: TGTGCCAGCAGTTTTCTCGGACAGGGGGCGATCCACGAGCAGTACTTC. The gene calls are TRBV28 and TRBJ2-7; 11 bases match TRBD1. The germline gives CDR1 MDHEN, CDR2 SYDVKM. Trimming cost V 3 bases and J 5 bases; bases outside gene matches: 9. The CDR3 contains 16 residues.

The chain employs TRBV15 and TRBJ2-7, with TRBD2 identical over 10 bases. CDR1 and CDR2 (germline): LNHNV, YYDKDF (reference sequence). This CDR3 has 16 residues. The V gene end was trimmed by 3 bases and the J gene end by 0 bases; junction bases not matched to a gene: 5. CDR3 DNA: TGTGCCACCAGCAGGGGGACTAGCGTTAGCTCCTACGAGCAGTACTTC. It is translated as CATSRGTSVSSYEQYF.

This clone was counted a single time. The chain recombines TRBV9 with TRBJ2-3, with TRBD2 as a possible D gene (6 bases). Germline values: CDR1 SGDLS, CDR2 YYNGEE. This CDR3 region has 13 residues. The V gene lost 1 base and the J gene lost 4 bases, with 7 bases spanning the gap. In nucleotides, the CDR3 is TGTGCCAGCAGCGTACCGGGGGCAGATACGCAGTATTTT. Protein product: CASSVPGADTQYF.

This chain uses TRBV28 with TRBJ2-7; 11 nucleotides agree with TRBD1. The CDR3 runs 15 residues. From germline, CDR1 is MDHEN and CDR2 SYDVKM. V was pared by 6 bases and J by 4 bases, with 8 bases of the junction left unmatched. CDR3 sequence: CASRPRDRGAYEQYF. The CDR3 nucleotides are TGTGCCAGCAGACCCCGGGACAGGGGGGCTTACGAGCAGTACTTC. The full variable domain, in which reference TRBV28 and TRBJ2-7 provide the parts outside the CDR3, is DVKVTQSSRYLVKRTGEKVFLECVQDMDHENMFWYRQDPGLGLRLIYFSYDVKMKEKGDIPEGYSVSREKKERFSLILESASTNQTSMYLCASRPRDRGAYEQYFGPGTRLTVT.

The rearrangement uses TRBV15 and TRBJ2-7, with D perhaps matching TRBD2 (6 bases). This CDR3 region has 15 residues. Looked up from germline, CDR1 is LNHNV and CDR2 is YYDKDF (reference sequence). V was pared by 6 bases and J by 6 bases, with 21 bases between. CDR3 region: CATSKSPGVGVEQYF. CDR3 coding DNA: TGTGCCACCAGTAAGTCGCCGGGAGTGGGGGTCGAGCAGTACTTC.

Concerning this clone itself: Other nucleotide sequences from this sample produce the same CDR3. The chain recombines TRBV6-5 with TRBJ2-7, with 9 bases lining up with TRBD1. Trimming removed 0 bases from V and 6 bases from J; junction bases left unmatched: 0. Per the germline V gene, CDR1 is MNHEY and CDR2 is SVGAGI. The CDR3 has 13 residues. CDR3 amino acids: CASSYSTGGEQYF. The CDR3 DNA sequence: TGTGCCAGCAGTTACTCGACAGGGGGCGAGCAGTACTTC.

The CDR3: CASSDPSRRYEQYF. CDR3 nucleotide sequence: TGTGCCAGCAGTGACCCCTCAAGACGGTACGAGCAGTACTTC. The chain couples TRBV6-5 to TRBJ2-7, with D hard to call. This CDR3 has 14 residues. Germline values: CDR1 MNHEY, CDR2 SVGAGI. Trimming removed 5 bases from V and 4 bases from J, with 15 bases in between.

The rearrangement uses TRBV10-3 and TRBJ2-1; 7 bases line up with TRBD2. This CDR3 comprises 19 residues. Trimming removed 0 bases from V and 5 bases from J; junction bases left unmatched: 16. Germline CDR1 and CDR2: ENHRY and SYGVKD. CDR3 loop: CAISESPGSGGDLHNEQFF. The CDR3 nucleotides read TGTGCCATCAGTGAGTCTCCAGGGAGTGGGGGGGACCTTCACAATGAGCAGTTCTTC.

This rearrangement joins TRBV2 to TRBJ1-2; no clear D gene. Trimming pared 2 bases from V and 8 bases from J, leaving 15 bases between. The V gene's germline CDR1 is SNHLY and CDR2 FYNNEI. This CDR3 comprises 14 residues. The CDR3 region has the DNA TGTGCCAGCAGTGAACAGAAGGGAATGAGGGGCTACACCTTC. It is translated as CASSEQKGMRGYTF.

This clone is a singleton in its sample. The chain uses TRBV7-3 and TRBJ1-3; D remains unclear. The V gene's germline CDR1 is SGHTA and CDR2 FQGTGA. With 0 bases removed from V and 0 bases from J, the gap between germline ends came to 12 bases. The CDR3 is 17 residues long. CDR3 DNA sequence: TGTGCCAGCAGCTTAACGGGTCCTCAGAGCTCTGGAAACACCATATATTTT. This encodes CASSLTGPQSSGNTIYF.